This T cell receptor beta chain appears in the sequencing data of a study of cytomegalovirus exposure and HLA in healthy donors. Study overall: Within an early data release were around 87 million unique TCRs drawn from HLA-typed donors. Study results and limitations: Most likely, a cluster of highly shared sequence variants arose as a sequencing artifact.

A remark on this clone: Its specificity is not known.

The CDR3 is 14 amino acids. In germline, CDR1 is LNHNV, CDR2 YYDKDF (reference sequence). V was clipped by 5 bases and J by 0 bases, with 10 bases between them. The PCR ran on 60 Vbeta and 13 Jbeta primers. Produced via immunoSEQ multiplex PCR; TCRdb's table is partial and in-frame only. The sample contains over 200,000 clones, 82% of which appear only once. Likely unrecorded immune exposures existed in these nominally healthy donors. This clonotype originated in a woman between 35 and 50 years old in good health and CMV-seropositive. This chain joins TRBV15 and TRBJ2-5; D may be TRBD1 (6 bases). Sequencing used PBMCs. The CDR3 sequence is CATSLRGYQETQYF. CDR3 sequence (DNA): TGTGCCACCAGCCTCAGGGGTTACCAAGAGACCCAGTACTTC.